These 26 T cell receptor beta chains share one sample of origin, sequenced in a study of CXCR3-negative and CXCR3-positive naive CD8 T cells. These receptors' targets are unknown. The TRB libraries of cDNA were built by UMI-labeled 5' RACE. Using the 5' RACE reads, TCRdb records one entry per CDR3 protein without DNA. The sample totals some 99,000 distinct CDR3 sequences. Study results and limitations: Relative to CXCR3-negative naive cells, CXCR3-positive naive cells had more hydrophobic TRB CDR3s.

Sequencing used naive CXCR3+ CD8+ T cells from blood. Subset defined: CD45RO-CCR7+CD27+CD95- naive CD8+ T cells expressing CXCR3 (TNR3+). The receptors were gathered from a human donor in good health. Some clones in this sample may be carry-over from other donors' samples.

V gene TRBV29-1 combines with J gene TRBJ2-7; TCRdb designates TRBD1, a call that cannot be tested without DNA. The germline V gene encodes CDR1 SQVTM and CDR2 ANQGSEA. The CDR3 spans 14 residues. CDR3 in amino acids: CSVEKTGGKYEQYF.

This chain uses TRBV29-1 with TRBJ2-2; TCRdb calls TRBD1, which cannot be checked without DNA. The germline gives CDR1 SQVTM, CDR2 ANQGSEA. This CDR3 is built from 14 residues. The CDR3 spells CSVSGRGGTGELFF.

This rearrangement joins TRBV12-3 or TRBV12-4 to TRBJ2-4; TCRdb calls TRBD2, which cannot be checked without DNA. The CDR3 totals 16 residues. CDR3 loop: CASSNEGLEPKNIQYF.

V and J are TRBV20-1 and TRBJ2-1. Germline-derived CDR1 and CDR2 are DFQATT and SNEGSKA (reference sequence). This CDR3 is built from 11 residues. This CDR3 reads CSARLRTELFF.

The chain employs TRBV7-9 and TRBJ1-2; TCRdb calls TRBD1, which cannot be checked without DNA. CDR3 size: 17 residues. CDR1 and CDR2 (germline): SEHNR, FQNEAQ (reference sequence). The CDR3 protein is CASSSEGQGAVDYGYTF.

The chain carries TRBV12-3 or TRBV12-4 and TRBJ2-7. The CDR3 runs 14 residues. The CDR3 sequence is CASSPFASPHEQYF.

The CDR3 sequence: CATSDLSNRNPVAGGPTDTQYF. The chain carries TRBV24-1 and TRBJ2-3; the TCRdb D gene call, TRBD2, has no DNA to confirm it. Germline CDR1 and CDR2: KGHDR and SFDVKD. The CDR3 sequence is 22 residues long.

This rearrangement joins TRBV7-9 to TRBJ1-1; the D call from TCRdb, TRBD1, cannot be confirmed without DNA. This CDR3 region has 15 residues. The germline CDR1 and CDR2 sequences are SEHNR and FQNEAQ (reference sequence). The CDR3 here is CASRDNRGRGTEAFF.

The chain couples TRBV10-3 to TRBJ1-6; TCRdb proposes TRBD1, but this gene call is untestable without DNA. CDR1 and CDR2 (germline): ENHRY, SYGVKD. The CDR3 contains 15 residues. The CDR3 is CAIQSSGGYNSPLHF.

The chain recombines TRBV27 with TRBJ2-3; absent DNA, TCRdb's TRBD2 call cannot be checked. The CDR3 totals 17 residues. The germline V gene has CDR1 MNHEY and CDR2 SMNVEV (reference sequence). The CDR3 is CASSLSGTRALTPSQYF.

The chain combines TRBV28 with TRBJ2-1; TCRdb gives TRBD2 as the D gene, but with no DNA this cannot be confirmed. Germline-derived CDR1 and CDR2 are MDHEN and SYDVKM. This CDR3 is built from 16 residues. CDR3 sequence: CASEEVHFSSYDEQFF. The full variable domain, with the rest looked up from reference TRBV28 and TRBJ2-1, is DVKVTQSSRYLVKRTGEKVFLECVQDMDHENMFWYRQDPGLGLRLIYFSYDVKMKEKGDIPEGYSVSREKKERFSLILESASTNQTSMYLCASEEVHFSSYDEQFFGPGTRLTVL.

V is TRBV30 and J is TRBJ1-1. The CDR3 loop spans 13 amino acids. The germline gives CDR1 GTSNPN, CDR2 SVGIG (reference sequence). The CDR3 here is CAWSVTPGGPAFF.

The chain combines TRBV10-2 with TRBJ1-1. The germline CDR1 and CDR2 sequences are WSHSY and SAAADI. The CDR3 spans 14 residues. The CDR3 loop reads CASSESADNTEAFF.

The chain uses TRBV10-3 and TRBJ2-7; TCRdb indicates TRBD1, and absent DNA this call remains unverified. Germline CDR1 reads ENHRY; CDR2 reads SYGVKD. This CDR3 region has 15 residues. The CDR3 sequence: CAITDDNRGTYEQYF.

The chain joins TRBV11-3 to TRBJ2-1; the TCRdb call, TRBD1, lacks DNA for checking. CDR1 SGHNT and CDR2 YENEEA come from the germline V gene. The CDR3 is 13 residues long. Here the CDR3 reads CASSLSDSNEQFF.

The CDR3 sequence is CASSLRDGRGGRETQYF. The rearrangement uses TRBV12-3 or TRBV12-4 and TRBJ2-5; TCRdb calls TRBD1, which cannot be checked without DNA. This CDR3 comprises 17 residues.

The chain joins TRBV7-9 to TRBJ2-5. Germline CDR1 is SEHNR and CDR2 is FQNEAQ (reference sequence). This CDR3 region has 13 residues. The CDR3 loop reads CASSATRTETQYF.

The chain combines TRBV29-1 with TRBJ2-5; the D call from TCRdb, TRBD2, cannot be confirmed without DNA. Germline loops: CDR1 SQVTM, CDR2 ANQGSEA. This CDR3 spans 15 amino acids. CDR3: CSVDGLAGTEETQYF.

The rearrangement uses TRBV7-9 and TRBJ2-7; TCRdb outputs TRBD2, but without DNA this stays unchecked. The CDR3 extends over 16 amino acids. Germline CDR1 reads SEHNR; CDR2 reads FQNEAQ (reference sequence). CDR3 protein: CASSLVRGFEFYEQYF.

The chain combines TRBV21-1 with TRBJ1-5; TCRdb designates TRBD1, a call that cannot be tested without DNA. TRBV21-1 is a recognized pseudogene. There are 18 residues in the CDR3. This chain's CDR3 is CASSKEGQGVDSNQPQHF.

In terms of frequency, this clonotype is medium-sized. The chain has TRBV7-8 and TRBJ2-4. The CDR3 runs 15 residues. In germline, CDR1 is SGHVS, CDR2 FQNEAQ. The CDR3 loop is CASSLGHRAKNIQYF.

The gene calls are TRBV5-1 and TRBJ2-7; TCRdb outputs TRBD1, but without DNA this stays unchecked. The CDR3 covers 15 residues. The germline V gene encodes CDR1 SGHRS and CDR2 YFSETQ. Here the CDR3 reads CASSWSPGPPYEQYF.

The rearrangement uses TRBV7-6 and TRBJ2-3. The CDR3 runs to 14 residues. Germline V gene lookup returns CDR1 SGHVS and CDR2 FNYEAQ. CDR3 amino acids: CASSLTGNTDTQYF.

This rearrangement joins TRBV7-9 to TRBJ2-2; the D call of TRBD2 rests on TCRdb alone, since no DNA is present to check it. Looked up from germline, CDR1 is SEHNR and CDR2 is FQNEAQ (reference sequence). The CDR3 is 15 amino acids. The chain's CDR3 is CASSEWTVNTGELFF.

This rearrangement joins TRBV20-1 to TRBJ2-7; TCRdb indicates TRBD2, and absent DNA this call remains unverified. The CDR3 runs to 19 residues. Germline-derived CDR1 and CDR2 are DFQATT and SNEGSKA (reference sequence). The CDR3 spells CSANHLTAASPPGVYEQYF.

The chain links TRBV19 to TRBJ1-4; TCRdb's D gene call, TRBD1, goes unchecked for lack of DNA. CDR1 and CDR2 from the germline V gene are LNHDA and SQIVND (reference sequence). This CDR3 is built from 17 residues. The CDR3 sequence: CASSIGFRGTDNEKLFF.